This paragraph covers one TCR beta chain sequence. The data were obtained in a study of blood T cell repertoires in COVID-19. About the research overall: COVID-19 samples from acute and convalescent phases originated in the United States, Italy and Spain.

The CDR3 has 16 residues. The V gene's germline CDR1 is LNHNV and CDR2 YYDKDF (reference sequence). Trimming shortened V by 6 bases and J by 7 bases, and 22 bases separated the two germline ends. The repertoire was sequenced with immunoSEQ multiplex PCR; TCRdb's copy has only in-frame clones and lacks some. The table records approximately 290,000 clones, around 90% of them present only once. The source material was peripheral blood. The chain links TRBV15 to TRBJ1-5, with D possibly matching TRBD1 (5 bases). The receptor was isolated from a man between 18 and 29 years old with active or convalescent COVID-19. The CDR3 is CATSPAGGGYGQPQHF. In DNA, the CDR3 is TGTGCCACCAGTCCCGCCGGGGGAGGCTATGGGCAGCCCCAGCATTTT.